Each of the 26 T cell receptor beta chains below was sequenced from the same sample in a study of OX40 agonist ivuxolimab in advanced cancers. Method: immunoSEQ multiplex PCR; TCRdb's copy keeps in-frame clones and lacks some. The sample contains 11,000 or so clones, around nine tenths of which appear only once. The source was CD4+ or CD8+ T cells sorted from blood, collected in a trial of the OX40 agonist ivuxolimab. These receptors originate from an adult with an advanced solid tumor such as melanoma, head and neck, liver or kidney cancer.

This chain's CDR3 is CASSTRTSMYEQYF. Here the CDR3 DNA reads TGTGCCAGCAGCACCAGGACTAGCATGTACGAGCAGTACTTC. The rearrangement links TRBV5-8 to TRBJ2-7, with 8 bases that match TRBD2. After removal of 4 bases from V and 4 bases from J, the junction contained 7 bases not matched to a gene. The CDR3 is made up of 14 amino acids. Germline V gene sequence: CDR1 SGHTS, CDR2 YDEGEE.

The chain uses TRBV9 and TRBJ2-1; no firm D call. The CDR3 has 15 residues. The ends were cut back, 0 bases at V and 4 bases at J, with 11 bases in the middle. Germline-derived CDR1 and CDR2 are SGDLS and YYNGEE. The CDR3 is CASSVAQGPYNEQFF. In nucleotides, the CDR3 is TGTGCCAGCAGCGTAGCCCAAGGACCATACAATGAGCAGTTCTTC.

CDR3 bases: TGTGCCAGCAGTTACTCGAGGGATAATGAGCAGTTCTTC. It specifies CASSYSRDNEQFF. The gene calls are TRBV6-5 and TRBJ2-1; perhaps TRBD2 as D (5 bases). V shed 0 bases and J shed 7 bases, with 7 bases lying between them. Per germline, CDR1 MNHEY and CDR2 SVGAGI. This CDR3 region has 13 residues.

V and J are TRBV4-1 and TRBJ2-3; TRBD1 aligns across 7 bases. The V segment lost 0 bases and the J segment 4 bases; nucleotides outside the gene matches: 7. The length of the CDR3 is 16 residues. Germline loops: CDR1 MGHRA, CDR2 YSYEKL. Here the CDR3 reads CASSQDGTEVADTQYF. As DNA, the CDR3 is TGCGCCAGCAGCCAAGATGGGACAGAAGTGGCAGATACGCAGTATTTT.

The chain recombines TRBV19 with TRBJ1-5; no clear D gene. Germline V gene data show CDR1 as LNHDA and CDR2 as SQIVND (reference sequence). With 2 bases removed from V and 7 bases from J, the gap between germline ends came to 6 bases. The CDR3 spans 12 residues. The CDR3 spells CASSIMNQPQHF. The DNA of the CDR3 is TGTGCCAGTAGTATAATGAACCAGCCCCAGCATTTT.

This chain joins TRBV6-6 and TRBJ1-1, with 8 bases matching TRBD1. The germline V gene encodes CDR1 MNHNY and CDR2 SVGAGI (reference sequence). This CDR3 has 13 residues. Germline trimming cut 4 bases from V and 4 bases from J; bases unmatched to any gene: 2. The CDR3 protein is CASSSTGGTEAFF. CDR3 sequence (DNA): TGTGCCAGCAGTTCTACAGGGGGCACTGAAGCTTTCTTT.

The chain joins TRBV15 to TRBJ2-2; no reliable D call. This CDR3 is built from 14 residues. Trimming took off 0 bases at V and 2 bases at J, with 4 bases between the two ends. CDR1 and CDR2 from the germline V gene are LNHNV and YYDKDF (reference sequence). The CDR3 spells CATSREPNTGELFF. CDR3 sequence (DNA): TGTGCCACCAGCAGAGAGCCTAACACCGGGGAGCTGTTTTTT.

The chain couples TRBV7-8 to TRBJ2-7; D is unclear. CDR3 length: 14 residues. V lost 3 bases and J lost 0, with 9 bases in between. Looked up from germline, CDR1 is SGHVS and CDR2 is FQNEAQ. Here the CDR3 reads CASSFLGSSYEQYF. CDR3 nucleotide sequence: TGTGCCAGCAGCTTTCTCGGCAGCTCCTACGAGCAGTACTTC.

This clone was observed once. The V and J genes are TRBV27 and TRBJ2-7; D might be TRBD2 (5 bases). Between the trimmed V and J ends, which lost 4 bases and 0 bases, there was a span of 13 bases. Germline V gene data show CDR1 as MNHEY and CDR2 as SMNVEV (reference sequence). The CDR3 runs 15 residues. The CDR3 region has the DNA TGTGCCAGCAGTTGGACCTGGGAGAGCTCCTACGAGCAGTACTTC. Protein product: CASSWTWESSYEQYF.

V is TRBV5-1 and J is TRBJ2-1; 11 bases are shared with TRBD2. Trimming took 3 bases from V and 1 from J; bases not matched to a gene: 6. This CDR3 comprises 17 residues. Germline CDR1 reads SGHRS; CDR2 reads YFSETQ. The chain's CDR3 is CASSSKRLAGSYNEQFF. Here the CDR3 DNA reads TGCGCCAGCAGCTCCAAAAGACTAGCGGGGTCCTACAATGAGCAGTTCTTC.

The chain is built from TRBV2 and TRBJ2-2, with unresolved D. There are 14 residues in the CDR3. CDR1 SNHLY and CDR2 FYNNEI come from the germline V gene. Trimming removed 4 bases at V and 2 bases at J, with 8 bases between. DNA of the CDR3: TGTGCCAGCAGTGGGCTAGTTAACACCGGGGAGCTGTTTTTT. This codes for CASSGLVNTGELFF.

The chain carries TRBV6-5 and TRBJ2-1; perhaps TRBD2 as D (6 bases). Trimming took off 6 bases at V and 5 bases at J, with 11 bases between the two ends. This CDR3 has 13 amino acids. Looked up from germline, CDR1 is MNHEY and CDR2 is SVGAGI. In DNA, the CDR3 is TGTGCCAGCAGGGCGGACTATCACAATGAGCAGTTCTTC. Translation gives CASRADYHNEQFF.

The chain has TRBV5-5 and TRBJ1-1; no clear D gene. V lost 0 bases and J 9 bases, leaving 9 bases between the germline ends. CDR3 length equals 12 residues. The germline V gene encodes CDR1 SGHKS and CDR2 YYEKEE (reference sequence). This chain's CDR3 is CASSLAREKAFF. CDR3 DNA sequence: TGTGCCAGCAGCTTGGCACGGGAAAAAGCTTTCTTT.

The chain uses TRBV19 and TRBJ2-3, with a tentative D call TRBD1 (5 bases). CDR1 and CDR2 (germline): LNHDA, SQIVND (reference sequence). The V and J ends lost 3 bases and 0 bases respectively, with 16 bases between them. The CDR3 is 17 residues long. The CDR3 nucleotides read TGTGCCAGTAGTATGACGGACATATCTCCCAGCACAGATACGCAGTATTTT. It yields the protein CASSMTDISPSTDTQYF.

The chain is built from TRBV7-2 and TRBJ2-7; TRBD1 agrees at 7 bases. CDR1 SGHTA and CDR2 FQGNSA come from the germline V gene. This CDR3 region has 15 residues. The V segment lost 0 bases and the J segment 5 bases; nucleotides outside the gene matches: 7. CDR3 in DNA: TGTGCCAGCAGCTTAGCCCTGAGACAGGGCAACGAGCAGTACTTC. This gives the protein CASSLALRQGNEQYF.

V usage is TRBV5-1 and J usage is TRBJ2-1, with 12 positions matching TRBD2. This CDR3 has 14 residues. Trimming cost V 3 bases and J 6 bases; bases outside gene matches: 1. Germline-derived CDR1 and CDR2 are SGHRS and YFSETQ. The CDR3 DNA sequence: TGCGCCAGCAGCTGGACTAGCGGGGTCAATGAGCAGTTCTTC. Its translation is CASSWTSGVNEQFF.

This chain connects TRBV14 to TRBJ2-5; 13 nucleotides align to TRBD2. This CDR3 region has 16 residues. J gave up 1 base and V 4 bases, and 3 bases lay outside the gene matches. From germline, CDR1 is SGHDN and CDR2 FVKESK. The CDR3 spells CASSPGTSGIQETQYF. CDR3 bases: TGTGCCAGCAGCCCGGGGACTAGCGGGATCCAAGAGACCCAGTACTTC.

The count of this clone is one. The sample has other DNA sequences that encode this CDR3 too. V and J are TRBV5-6 and TRBJ2-7, with 7 nucleotides matching TRBD1. The CDR3 consists of 13 residues. Trimming at V came to 0 bases and at J to 7 bases, leaving 4 bases not matched to a gene. CDR1 is SGHDT and CDR2 is YYEEEE in the germline V gene. CDR3 in amino acids: CASSLGGQEEQYF. In DNA form, the CDR3 reads TGTGCCAGCAGCTTGGGTGGACAGGAAGAGCAGTACTTC.

V and J are TRBV19 and TRBJ2-2; TRBD2 agrees at 9 bases. The CDR3 spans 18 residues. Germline V gene sequence: CDR1 LNHDA, CDR2 SQIVND (reference sequence). The trim removed 1 base at V and 6 bases at J, leaving 12 bases unmatched. CDR3 loop: CASSIGVTSGSRAGELFF. Here the CDR3 DNA reads TGTGCCAGTAGTATAGGCGTGACTAGCGGAAGCCGAGCCGGGGAGCTGTTTTTT.

V and J are TRBV7-2 and TRBJ1-4; TRBD1 matches 7 bases. The CDR3 loop spans 15 amino acids. The ends lost 5 bases at V and 5 bases at J; junction bases unmatched: 8. Germline V gene lookup returns CDR1 SGHTA and CDR2 FQGNSA. The CDR3 bases are TGTGCCAGCAGCACATGGACAGGCGAAAATGAAAAACTGTTTTTT. Translated, it gives CASSTWTGENEKLFF.

The genes are TRBV7-3 and TRBJ2-1; 8 bases are a match to TRBD2. The trim removed 5 bases at V and 9 bases at J, leaving 6 bases unmatched. This CDR3 has 13 amino acids. The germline V gene has CDR1 SGHTA and CDR2 FQGTGA. The CDR3 region is CASSPGTSIEQFF. CDR3 DNA: TGTGCCAGCAGCCCCGGGACTAGTATTGAGCAGTTCTTC.

This chain links TRBV9 with TRBJ2-4; no definite D call. The CDR3 is 13 residues long. Deletions cut 0 bases from V and 8 bases from J, with 9 bases between. Germline V CDR1 and CDR2: SGDLS, YYNGEE. The CDR3 region has the DNA TGTGCCAGCAGCGTAGGCCTGGTAGACATTCAGTACTTC. Translating gives CASSVGLVDIQYF.

V and J are TRBV27 and TRBJ1-2; TRBD1 is a possible D gene (5 bases). This CDR3 is built from 16 residues. Trimming left V 6 bases short and J 2 bases short, with 19 bases between. The germline V gene encodes CDR1 MNHEY and CDR2 SMNVEV (reference sequence). Here the CDR3 DNA reads TGTGCCAGCAGCCCCAGAGATGCGGGGCGGAACTATGGCTACACCTTC. Its protein is CASSPRDAGRNYGYTF.

The chain links TRBV7-9 to TRBJ2-5, with D hard to call. Germline CDR1 is SEHNR and CDR2 is FQNEAQ (reference sequence). The CDR3 runs to 11 residues. V was pared by 8 bases and J by 3 bases, with 7 bases between. The chain's CDR3 is CASEGKETQYF. The CDR3 region has the DNA TGTGCCAGCGAAGGGAAAGAGACCCAGTACTTC.

This rearrangement joins TRBV5-1 to TRBJ2-3; weak D call: TRBD2 (5 bases). Germline assignment: CDR1 SGHRS and CDR2 YFSETQ. V lost 7 bases and J 2 bases, leaving 11 bases between the germline ends. CDR3 size: 13 residues. CDR3 amino acids: CASRLSLTDTQYF. The CDR3 nucleotides read TGCGCCAGCCGACTATCGCTCACAGATACGCAGTATTTT.

This chain connects TRBV27 to TRBJ1-1; D is unclear. There are 14 residues in the CDR3. Germline assignment: CDR1 MNHEY and CDR2 SMNVEV (reference sequence). Trimming removed 6 bases at V and 1 base at J, with 12 bases between. CDR3 sequence: CASSLSPKNTEAFF. In nucleotides, the CDR3 is TGTGCCAGCAGCCTTTCACCAAAGAACACTGAAGCTTTCTTT.